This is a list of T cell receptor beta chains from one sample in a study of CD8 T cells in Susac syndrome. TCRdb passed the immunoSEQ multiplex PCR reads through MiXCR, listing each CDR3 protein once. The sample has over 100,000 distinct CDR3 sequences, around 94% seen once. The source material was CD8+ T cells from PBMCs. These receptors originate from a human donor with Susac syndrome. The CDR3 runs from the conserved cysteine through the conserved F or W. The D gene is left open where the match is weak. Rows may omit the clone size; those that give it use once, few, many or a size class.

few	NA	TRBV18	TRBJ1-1	CASSPRQNTEAFF	TGTGCCAGCTCACCACGGCAGAACACTGAAGCTTTCTTT
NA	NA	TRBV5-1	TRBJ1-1	CASSLSGSGSTEAFF	TGCGCCAGCAGCTTGTCGGGGTCGGGGAGCACTGAAGCTTTCTTT
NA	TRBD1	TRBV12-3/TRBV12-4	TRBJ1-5	CASTITGDQPQHF	TGTGCCAGCACCATCACAGGGGATCAGCCCCAGCATTTT
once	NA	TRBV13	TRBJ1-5	CASSLEGAGQPQHF	TGTGCCAGCAGCTTAGAAGGGGCCGGTCAGCCCCAGCATTTT
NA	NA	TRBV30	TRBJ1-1	CAWTTNTEAFF	TGTGCCTGGACTACTAACACTGAAGCTTTCTTT
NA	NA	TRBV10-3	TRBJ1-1	CAISEGKAGAGTEAFF	TGTGCCATCAGTGAGGGGAAAGCAGGGGCGGGCACTGAAGCTTTCTTT
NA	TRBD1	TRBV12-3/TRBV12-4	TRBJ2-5	CASTLTGGHQETQYF	TGTGCCAGCACCCTGACAGGGGGCCACCAAGAGACCCAGTACTTC
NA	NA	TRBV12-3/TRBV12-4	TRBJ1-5	CASGSDSTNQPQHF	TGTGCCAGCGGATCGGACAGCACCAATCAGCCCCAGCATTTT
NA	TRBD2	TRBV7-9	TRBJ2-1	CASSLRGGFSFF	TGTGCCAGCAGTTTGCGGGGGGGCTTTTCGTTCTTC
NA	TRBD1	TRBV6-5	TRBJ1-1	CASSGTGVTEAFF	TGTGCCAGCTCCGGGACAGGGGTTACTGAAGCTTTCTTT
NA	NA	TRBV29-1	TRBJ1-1	CSAPVNTEAFF	TGCAGCGCCCCTGTGAACACTGAAGCTTTCTTT
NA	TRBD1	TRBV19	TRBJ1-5	CASSMGRGPRQPQHF	TGTGCCAGTAGTATGGGTAGGGGGCCGAGGCAGCCCCAGCATTTT
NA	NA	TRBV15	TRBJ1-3	CATSRDRVFSGNTIYF	TGTGCCACCAGCAGAGACAGAGTCTTCTCTGGAAACACCATATATTTT
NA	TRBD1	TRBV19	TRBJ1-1	CASSPSTGTGNLAFF	TGTGCCAGTAGTCCATCAACCGGGACAGGGAATTTGGCTTTCTTT